The 20 T cell receptor beta chains in this list originate from one sample, sequenced in a study of cytomegalovirus exposure and HLA in healthy donors. Assay used: immunoSEQ multiplex PCR; TCRdb lists only in-frame clones, some missing. The table shows 60,000 to 75,000 clones, with approximately 96% occurring only once. The sequenced sample consisted of PBMCs. These TCRs come from a man aged 18 to 35 in good health and CMV-seronegative.

The chain couples TRBV6-5 to TRBJ1-2, with 8 bases lining up with TRBD1. CDR1 is MNHEY and CDR2 is SVGAGI in the germline V gene. Unmatched junction bases numbered 6, after V lost 5 bases and J lost 4 bases. CDR3 size: 14 residues. DNA for the CDR3: TGTGCCAGCAGTGCGACAGGGGAAGCCTATGGCTACACCTTC. This translates into CASSATGEAYGYTF.

This sequence joins TRBV27 and TRBJ2-7, with D hard to call. Trimming took 1 base from V and 3 from J, leaving 10 bases between them. The CDR3 extends over 14 amino acids. Germline V CDR1 and CDR2: MNHEY, SMNVEV (reference sequence). CDR3 in amino acids: CASSLYPRYYEQYF. CDR3 DNA: TGTGCCAGCAGTTTATATCCCAGGTACTACGAGCAGTACTTC.

The J gene is TRBJ1-5, the V gene TRBV7-2; D is ambiguous. The CDR3 sequence is 13 residues long. The V end was cut by 5 bases, the J end by 5 bases, with 10 bases between. The V gene's germline CDR1 is SGHTA and CDR2 FQGNSA. CDR3 in amino acids: CASSLPGDQPQHF. The CDR3 coding sequence is TGTGCCAGCAGCCTCCCAGGCGATCAGCCCCAGCATTTT.

The chain employs TRBV5-6 and TRBJ2-7, with D maybe TRBD2 (6 bases). Germline CDR1 reads SGHDT; CDR2 reads YYEEEE. Trimming took off 2 bases at V and 0 bases at J, with 9 bases between the two ends. The CDR3 is 14 residues long. The CDR3 sequence: CASSFMTSSYEQYF. Written as DNA, the CDR3 is TGTGCCAGCAGCTTTATGACTAGCTCCTACGAGCAGTACTTC. The full variable domain, its missing parts supplied by reference TRBV5-6 and TRBJ2-7, is DAGVTQSPTHLIKTRGQQVTLRCSPKSGHDTVSWYQQALGQGPQFIFQYYEEEERQRGNFPDRFSGHQFPNYSSELNVNALLLGDSALYLCASSFMTSSYEQYFGPGTRLTVT.

J is TRBJ2-2 and V is TRBV7-9; possible D gene TRBD2, 5 bases. V shed 1 base and J shed 5 bases, with 8 bases lying between them. Germline lookup yields CDR1 SEHNR and CDR2 FQNEAQ (reference sequence). The CDR3 runs 14 residues. In nucleotides, the CDR3 is TGTGCCAGCAGCTTAGAAACGGGGACCGGGGAGCTGTTTTTT. Translating gives CASSLETGTGELFF.

The chain recombines TRBV11-2 with TRBJ2-7; TRBD2 matches 9 bases. V trimming: 3 bases; J trimming: 2 bases; junction bases outside the gene matches: 2. Germline V gene sequence: CDR1 SGHAT, CDR2 FQNNGV. The CDR3 runs to 14 residues. The CDR3 DNA follows: TGTGCCAGCAGCTTGGCGGGAGGGCCCTACGAGCAGTACTTC. Protein sequence: CASSLAGGPYEQYF.

The genes are TRBV11-2 and TRBJ2-7; 10 bases map to TRBD1. Germline values: CDR1 SGHAT, CDR2 FQNNGV. This CDR3 spans 16 amino acids. Trimming removed 3 bases from V and 5 bases from J; junction bases left unmatched: 10. The CDR3 DNA reads TGTGCCAGCAGCTTCGCCCCGGGACAGGGGAACCACGAGCAGTACTTC. It codes for CASSFAPGQGNHEQYF.

The chain combines TRBV28 with TRBJ1-1, with a weak D call TRBD1 (5 bases). CDR1 is MDHEN, CDR2 SYDVKM, per germline. The CDR3 has 12 residues. The germline V and J ends were trimmed by 6 bases and 8 bases, with 13 bases remaining between them. The CDR3 DNA is TGTGCCAGCAGACCCGGGGGGAAAGAAGCTTTCTTT. This gives the protein CASRPGGKEAFF.

The chain is built from TRBV13 and TRBJ2-3, with 15 bases fitting TRBD2. V trimming: 6 bases; J trimming: 5 bases; junction bases outside the gene matches: 9. This CDR3 is 17 amino acids long. Germline V gene lookup returns CDR1 PRHDT and CDR2 FYEKMQ (reference sequence). The CDR3, as DNA: TGTGCCAGCAGTCCTGGACTAGCGGGAGGGCCCCAAGATACGCAGTATTTT. This gives the protein CASSPGLAGGPQDTQYF.

The chain is built from TRBV2 and TRBJ1-3, with D possibly TRBD1 on 5 matching bases. V lost 7 bases and J lost 4, with 11 bases in between. This CDR3 has 13 residues. CDR1 is SNHLY, CDR2 FYNNEI, per germline. CDR3: CASIGGAGNTIYF. The CDR3, as DNA: TGTGCCAGCATCGGGGGTGCAGGAAACACCATATATTTT.

V and J are TRBV6-5 and TRBJ2-3, with 12 bases identical to TRBD2. Germline-derived CDR1 and CDR2 are MNHEY and SVGAGI. The CDR3 loop spans 15 amino acids. The ends lost 5 bases at V and 4 bases at J; junction bases unmatched: 4. Written as DNA, the CDR3 is TGTGCCAGCAGTAGACTAGCGGGGGAACCAGATACGCAGTATTTT. Translated, it gives CASSRLAGEPDTQYF.

The chain combines TRBV10-2 with TRBJ2-1, with 12 bases that match TRBD2. The CDR3 covers 15 residues. Trimming at V came to 5 bases and at J to 8 bases, leaving 7 bases not matched to a gene. Germline CDR1 WSHSY, CDR2 SAAADI. DNA for the CDR3: TGCGCCAGCAGTACCCCGACTAGCGGGAGCTATGAGCAGTTCTTC. This codes for CASSTPTSGSYEQFF.

V and J are TRBV9 and TRBJ1-5, with a weak D call TRBD1 (6 bases). The germline V gene encodes CDR1 SGDLS and CDR2 YYNGEE. This CDR3 spans 14 amino acids. V lost 3 bases to trimming and J lost 3 bases, with 10 bases between them. The CDR3 loop is CASSEGTHNQPQHF. For the CDR3, the DNA is TGTGCCAGCAGCGAGGGGACACACAATCAGCCCCAGCATTTT.

The gene calls are TRBV30 and TRBJ2-3, with 8 bases matching TRBD2. CDR1 GTSNPN and CDR2 SVGIG come from the germline V gene (reference sequence). The V and J ends lost 4 bases and 0 bases, in that order; junction bases with no gene match: 9. This CDR3 has 16 residues. CDR3 nucleotide sequence: TGTGCCTGGAACCTTGGTACTAGCGGTAGCACAGATACGCAGTATTTT. Protein product: CAWNLGTSGSTDTQYF. Full variable domain (missing parts from reference TRBV30 and TRBJ2-3): SQTIHQWPATLVQPVGSPLSLECTVEGTSNPNLYWYRQAAGRGLQLLFYSVGIGQISSEVPQNLSASRPQDRQFILSSKKLLLSDSGFYLCAWNLGTSGSTDTQYFGPGTRLTVL.

This clone was recorded only once. The chain couples TRBV28 to TRBJ1-6; 8 nucleotides match TRBD1. Germline V gives CDR1 MDHEN, CDR2 SYDVKM. The CDR3 covers 15 residues. Unmatched junction bases numbered 10, after V lost 5 bases and J lost 10 bases. CDR3 amino acids: CASSPQTGVYSPLHF. CDR3 DNA: TGTGCCAGCAGTCCCCAGACAGGGGTCTACTCACCCCTCCACTTT.

The rearrangement uses TRBV27 and TRBJ2-1; TRBD2 matches 8 bases. The CDR3 extends over 13 amino acids. Germline lookup yields CDR1 MNHEY and CDR2 SMNVEV (reference sequence). The junction had 4 bases not matched to a gene; V was cut back by 6 bases and J by 6 bases. DNA of the CDR3: TGTGCCAGCAGATTTAGCGGGATCAATGAGCAGTTCTTC. This codes for CASRFSGINEQFF.

The V and J genes are TRBV30 and TRBJ2-7; unclear D gene. The CDR3 is made up of 13 amino acids. Looked up from germline, CDR1 is GTSNPN and CDR2 is SVGIG (reference sequence). The V end lost 2 bases, the J end lost 3 bases, and 11 bases lay between the germline ends. The CDR3 loop is CAWSLGSYYEQYF. The DNA for the CDR3 is TGTGCCTGGAGTTTGGGCAGCTACTACGAGCAGTACTTC.

The V call is TRBV5-6, the J call TRBJ1-2; D gene unclear. Trimming left V 1 base short and J 8 bases short, with 24 bases between. Germline V gene data show CDR1 as SGHDT and CDR2 as YYEEEE. This CDR3 spans 17 amino acids. CDR3 coding DNA: TGTGCCAGCAGCTTGTTTGGAGGGTTTTTGTTGTTATCGGGCTACACCTTC. Its translation: CASSLFGGFLLLSGYTF.

CDR3 bases: TGTGCCAGTAGTTCAAGGGGCGGGAGGAACTCCTACGAGCAGTACTTC. As protein: CASSSRGGRNSYEQYF. The chain uses TRBV19 and TRBJ2-7, with 8 positions matching TRBD2. The CDR3 contains 16 residues. CDR1 LNHDA and CDR2 SQIVND come from the germline V gene (reference sequence). Trimming at V came to 5 bases and at J to 0 bases, leaving 9 bases not matched to a gene.

The chain carries TRBV2 and TRBJ2-2; possibly TRBD1 for D (5 bases). The germline CDR1 and CDR2 sequences are SNHLY and FYNNEI. V was shortened by 6 bases and J by 2 bases, with 10 bases between the two germline ends. This CDR3 contains 14 residues. CDR3 DNA sequence: TGTGCCAGCAGAGAACAGGTTAACACCGGGGAGCTGTTTTTT. Its translation: CASREQVNTGELFF.